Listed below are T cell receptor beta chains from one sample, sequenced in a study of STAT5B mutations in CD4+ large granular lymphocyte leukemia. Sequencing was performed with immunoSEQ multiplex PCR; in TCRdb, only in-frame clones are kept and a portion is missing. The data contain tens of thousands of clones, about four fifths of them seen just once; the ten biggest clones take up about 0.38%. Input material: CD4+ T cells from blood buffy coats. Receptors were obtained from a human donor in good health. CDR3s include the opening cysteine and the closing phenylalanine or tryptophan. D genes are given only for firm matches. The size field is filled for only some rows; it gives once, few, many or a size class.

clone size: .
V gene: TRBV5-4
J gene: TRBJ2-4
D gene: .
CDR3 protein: CASSLEAANIQYF
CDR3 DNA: TGTGCCAGCAGCTTGGAGGCAGCAAACATTCAGTACTTC

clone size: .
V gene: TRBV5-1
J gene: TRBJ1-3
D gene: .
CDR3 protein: CASSSGVGNTIYF
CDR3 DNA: TGCGCCAGCAGCTCAGGGGTTGGAAACACCATATATTTT

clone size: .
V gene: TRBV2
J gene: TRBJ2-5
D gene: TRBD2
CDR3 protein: CASSEASFGRARETQYF
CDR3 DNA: TGTGCCAGCAGTGAAGCAAGTTTCGGGAGGGCCCGAGAGACCCAGTACTTC

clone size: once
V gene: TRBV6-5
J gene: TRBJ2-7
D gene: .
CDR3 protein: CASSYRRKPTYEQYF
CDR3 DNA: TGTGCCAGCAGTTACCGGAGAAAACCGACCTACGAGCAGTACTTC

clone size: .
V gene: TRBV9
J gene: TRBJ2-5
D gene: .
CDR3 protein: CASSAGAVVGLEETQYF
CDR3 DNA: TGTGCCAGCAGCGCAGGGGCTGTTGTGGGGCTTGAAGAGACCCAGTACTTC

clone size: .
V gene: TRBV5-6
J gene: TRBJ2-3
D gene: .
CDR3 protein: CASSGGGPTDTQYF
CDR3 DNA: TGTGCCAGCTCCGGAGGAGGGCCAACAGATACGCAGTATTTT

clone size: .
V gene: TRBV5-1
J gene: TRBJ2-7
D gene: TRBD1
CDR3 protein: CASSLETGGSYEQYF
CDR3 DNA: TGCGCCAGCAGCTTGGAGACAGGGGGTTCCTACGAGCAGTACTTC

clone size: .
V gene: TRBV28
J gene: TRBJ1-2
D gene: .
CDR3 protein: CASSSTGVNYGYTF
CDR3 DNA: TGTGCCAGCAGTTCCACTGGGGTGAACTATGGCTACACCTTC

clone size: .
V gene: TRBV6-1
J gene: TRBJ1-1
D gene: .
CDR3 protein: CASSEEGASEAFF
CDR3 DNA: TGTGCCAGCAGTGAGGAGGGAGCGTCTGAAGCTTTCTTT

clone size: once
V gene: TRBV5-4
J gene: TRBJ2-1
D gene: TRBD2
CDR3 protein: CASSLTSGGYNEQFF
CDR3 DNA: TGTGCCAGCAGCTTGACTAGCGGGGGCTACAATGAGCAGTTCTTC

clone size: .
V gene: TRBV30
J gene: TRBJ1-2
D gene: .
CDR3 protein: CTWSPGVGLGVYGYTF
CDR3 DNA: TGTACCTGGAGTCCGGGGGTGGGCCTGGGGGTCTATGGCTACACCTTC

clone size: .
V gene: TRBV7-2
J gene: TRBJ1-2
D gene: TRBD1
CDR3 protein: CASSLEKGGGYGYTF
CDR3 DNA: TGTGCCAGCAGCTTAGAGAAAGGGGGCGGTTATGGCTACACCTTC

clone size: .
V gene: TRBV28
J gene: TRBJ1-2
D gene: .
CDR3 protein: CASSQGRSDYGYTF
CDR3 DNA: TGTGCCAGCAGTCAGGGGCGGTCTGACTATGGCTACACCTTC

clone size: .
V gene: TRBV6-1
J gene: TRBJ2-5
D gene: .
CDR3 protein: CASSEVGGTQYF
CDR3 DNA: TGTGCCAGCAGTGAAGTGGGGGGGACCCAGTACTTC

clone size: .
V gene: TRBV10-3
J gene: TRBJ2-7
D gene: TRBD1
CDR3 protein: CAIRNRGERSYEQYF
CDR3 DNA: TGTGCCATCAGGAACAGGGGTGAAAGGTCCTACGAGCAGTACTTC

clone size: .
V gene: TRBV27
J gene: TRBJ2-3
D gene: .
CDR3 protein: CASSSRTVGTDTQYF
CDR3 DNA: TGTGCCAGCAGTTCCCGGACCGTGGGGACAGATACGCAGTATTTT

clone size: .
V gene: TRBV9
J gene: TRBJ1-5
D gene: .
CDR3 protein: CASSPSSSNQPQHF
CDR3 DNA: TGTGCCAGCAGCCCCTCCAGTAGCAATCAGCCCCAGCATTTT

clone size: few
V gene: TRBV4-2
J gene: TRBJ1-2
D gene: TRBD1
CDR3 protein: CASSQDLDRANYGYTF
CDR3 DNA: TGTGCCAGCAGCCAAGATTTGGACAGGGCCAACTATGGCTACACCTTC

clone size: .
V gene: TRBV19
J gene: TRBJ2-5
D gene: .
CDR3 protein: CASSISGTPQETQYF
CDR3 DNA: TGTGCCAGTAGTATATCCGGGACACCCCAAGAGACCCAGTACTTC

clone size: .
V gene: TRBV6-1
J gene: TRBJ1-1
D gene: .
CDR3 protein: CASSEKLTTEAFF
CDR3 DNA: TGTGCCAGCAGTGAAAAACTGACCACTGAAGCTTTCTTT

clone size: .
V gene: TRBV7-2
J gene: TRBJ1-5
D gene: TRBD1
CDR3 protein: CASSLAVLGQGNQPQHF
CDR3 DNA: TGTGCCAGCAGCTTAGCGGTATTGGGACAGGGAAATCAGCCCCAGCATTTT

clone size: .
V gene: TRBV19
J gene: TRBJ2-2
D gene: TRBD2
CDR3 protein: CASRNLAGGRTGELFF
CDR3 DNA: TGTGCCAGTAGAAATCTAGCGGGAGGACGGACCGGGGAGCTGTTTTTT

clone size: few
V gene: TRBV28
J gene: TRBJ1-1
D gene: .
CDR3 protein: CASSLVAKDTEAFF
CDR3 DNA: TGTGCCAGCAGTTTAGTAGCTAAGGACACTGAAGCTTTCTTT

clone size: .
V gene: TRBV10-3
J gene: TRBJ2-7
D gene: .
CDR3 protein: CAISAAAENEQYF
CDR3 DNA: TGTGCCATCAGTGCTGCAGCAGAGAACGAGCAGTACTTC

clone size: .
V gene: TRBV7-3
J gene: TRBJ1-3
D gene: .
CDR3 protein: CASSTSGSSGNTIYF
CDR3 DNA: TGTGCCAGCAGCACCTCAGGATCCTCTGGAAACACCATATATTTT

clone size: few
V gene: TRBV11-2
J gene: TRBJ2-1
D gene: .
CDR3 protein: CASRRTHGNYNEQFF
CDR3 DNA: TGTGCCAGCAGACGGACCCACGGGAACTACAATGAGCAGTTCTTC

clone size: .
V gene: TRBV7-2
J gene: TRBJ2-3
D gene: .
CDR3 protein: CASSLVHRGGTDTQYF
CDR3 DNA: TGTGCCAGCAGCTTAGTCCACAGGGGAGGTACAGATACGCAGTATTTT